These 13 T cell receptor beta chains were sequenced from one sample in a study of blood T cell repertoires in COVID-19. Sequenced by immunoSEQ multiplex PCR; TCRdb stores in-frame clones only, minus some. The sample consists of about 530,000 clones, 85% to 90% of them appearing once. Source material: peripheral blood. These receptors originate from a woman between 50 and 59 years old with COVID-19, enrolled during active disease.

The chain combines TRBV6-5 with TRBJ2-7, with 7 bases that match TRBD1. This CDR3 comprises 13 residues. V dropped 4 bases and J dropped 4; count of bases not matched to a gene: 4. Germline V gene lookup returns CDR1 MNHEY and CDR2 SVGAGI. This CDR3 is CASSLGGPYEQYF. The CDR3 DNA sequence: TGTGCCAGCAGTTTAGGGGGCCCTTACGAGCAGTACTTC.

The rearrangement links TRBV7-8 to TRBJ1-6, with D possibly matching TRBD1 (5 bases). Germline values: CDR1 SGHVS, CDR2 FQNEAQ. This CDR3 comprises 15 residues. V lost 2 bases and J 12 bases, leaving 17 bases between the germline ends. The CDR3 sequence: CASSLSWGGFEPLHF. The CDR3, as DNA: TGTGCCAGCAGCTTATCTTGGGGGGGTTTCGAACCCCTCCACTTT. The full variable domain, completed using reference TRBV7-8 and TRBJ1-6, is GAGVSQSPRYKVAKRGQDVALRCDPISGHVSLFWYQQALGQGPEFLTYFQNEAQLDKSGLPSDRFFAERPEGSVSTLKIQRTQQEDSAVYLCASSLSWGGFEPLHFGNGTRLTVT.

This clone occurred once. V gene TRBV6-6 combines with J gene TRBJ2-7; D may be TRBD1 (5 bases). This CDR3 is built from 15 residues. The germline V gene encodes CDR1 MNHNY and CDR2 SVGAGI (reference sequence). With 7 bases removed from V and 6 bases from J, the gap between germline ends came to 22 bases. CDR3 amino acids: CASIREDTSPREQYF. CDR3 nucleotides: TGTGCCAGCATCCGTGAGGACACCTCCCCCCGCGAGCAGTACTTC.

The table lists this clone with a count of one. The V call is TRBV6-2 or TRBV6-3, the J call TRBJ2-3; D may be TRBD2 (5 bases). The CDR3 extends over 14 amino acids. Germline CDR1 is MNHEY and CDR2 is SVGEGT. The V end lost 2 bases, the J end lost 4 bases, and 10 bases lay between the germline ends. The CDR3 DNA follows: TGTGCCAGCAGTTACGGGAGTAGCCCAGATACGCAGTATTTT. Its protein product is CASSYGSSPDTQYF.

The genes are TRBV6-5 and TRBJ2-5, with D tentatively TRBD2 (5 bases). In germline, CDR1 is MNHEY, CDR2 SVGAGI. This CDR3 region has 15 residues. Trimming removed 7 bases from V and 1 base from J, with 16 bases in between. CDR3 nucleotides: TGTGCCAGCACCCAAGGCGGCGGGCCCCAAGAGACCCAGTACTTC. Protein: CASTQGGGPQETQYF.

This clone was seen a single time. The chain links TRBV24-1 to TRBJ2-1; 9 positions agree with TRBD1. The CDR3 length is 15 residues. Germline V CDR1 and CDR2: KGHDR, SFDVKD. V gave up 4 bases and J gave up 6 bases; unmatched junction bases: 6. The CDR3 DNA is TGTGCCACCAGTGACCCGGGACAGGGTTTCAATGAGCAGTTCTTC. Protein sequence: CATSDPGQGFNEQFF.

This clone showed up just once. The chain joins TRBV2 to TRBJ1-2; tentative D call: TRBD1 (6 bases). The CDR3 has 14 residues. The V end lost 6 bases, the J end lost 2 bases, and 13 bases lay between the germline ends. Germline lookup yields CDR1 SNHLY and CDR2 FYNNEI. CDR3 region: CASSDLTGNYGYTF. The CDR3, as DNA: TGTGCCAGCAGCGACCTTACAGGGAACTATGGCTACACCTTC.

CDR3: CAISGGQGGSPLHF. The CDR3 region has the DNA TGTGCCATCAGTGGGGGACAGGGAGGTTCACCCCTCCACTTT. The rearrangement uses TRBV10-3 and TRBJ1-6; 9 nucleotides match TRBD1. The CDR3 runs to 14 residues. V shed 4 bases, J shed 9 bases, and the junction held 4 bases outside the gene matches. Germline V gene sequence: CDR1 ENHRY, CDR2 SYGVKD.

The rearrangement links TRBV10-2 to TRBJ2-3; maybe TRBD2 (5 bases). The V gene's germline CDR1 is WSHSY and CDR2 SAAADI. The CDR3 loop spans 17 amino acids. The V gene lost 6 bases and the J gene lost 1 base, with 20 bases spanning the gap. Written as DNA, the CDR3 is TGCGCCAGCAGGGAACACCCTCCGGGGTTGGGCACAGATACGCAGTATTTT. This gives the protein CASREHPPGLGTDTQYF.

This chain joins TRBV4-1 and TRBJ2-1; 12 bases align to TRBD2. The junction had 7 bases not matched to a gene; V was cut back by 4 bases and J by 0 bases. Germline CDR1 reads MGHRA; CDR2 reads YSYEKL. The CDR3 has 18 residues. In DNA, the CDR3 is TGCGCCAGCAGCCCAGAAACTAGCGGGGGGAGCTCCTACAATGAGCAGTTCTTC. Protein sequence: CASSPETSGGSSYNEQFF.

J is TRBJ1-6 and V is TRBV5-1; D remains ambiguous. CDR1 SGHRS and CDR2 YFSETQ come from the germline V gene. Trimming removed 5 bases at V and 7 bases at J, with 16 bases between. The CDR3 is 15 residues long. The CDR3 loop reads CASSPNVGQNSPLHF. The CDR3, as DNA: TGCGCCAGCAGTCCTAACGTTGGGCAGAATTCACCCCTCCACTTT. Combining the CDR3 with reference TRBV5-1 and TRBJ1-6 gives the whole variable domain KAGVTQTPRYLIKTRGQQVTLSCSPISGHRSVSWYQQTPGQGLQFLFEYFSETQRNKGNFPGRFSGRQFSNSRSEMNVSTLELGDSALYLCASSPNVGQNSPLHFGNGTRLTVT.

V is TRBV6-5 and J is TRBJ2-7; D is unresolved. The CDR3 loop spans 14 amino acids. V lost 2 bases, J lost 0 bases, and 8 bases lay in between. Germline-derived CDR1 and CDR2 are MNHEY and SVGAGI. This CDR3 reads CASSYRLSSYEQYF. Written as DNA, the CDR3 is TGTGCCAGCAGTTACAGACTTAGCTCCTACGAGCAGTACTTC.

The chain carries TRBV5-5 and TRBJ2-1; tentative D call: TRBD1 (5 bases). This CDR3 region has 12 residues. The V and J ends lost 2 bases and 10 bases respectively, with 10 bases between them. Germline V gene lookup returns CDR1 SGHKS and CDR2 YYEKEE (reference sequence). CDR3: CASSLRGGEQFF. The CDR3 DNA is TGTGCCAGCAGCTTAAGGGGTGGCGAGCAGTTCTTC.